The following is a T cell receptor (beta chain) sequence with its context. Profiling relied on immunoSEQ multiplex PCR, and the TCRdb table lists in-frame clones only, not all of them. In the table there are about 46,000 clones, 92% of which are singletons. The length of the CDR3 is 13 residues. The V gene end was trimmed by 2 bases and the J gene end by 7 bases; junction bases not matched to a gene: 2. Germline CDR1 and CDR2: MNHNS and SASEGT. The data were obtained in a study of T cells after posttransplantation cyclophosphamide. What was sequenced was PBMCs. This chain connects TRBV6-1 to TRBJ2-1, with 7 bases identical to TRBD1. The receptor was derived from a woman in her 50s in good health and a related stem cell transplant donor. Here the CDR3 DNA reads TGTGCCAGCAGTGAATCACAGGGGAATGAGCAGTTCTTC. It encodes CASSESQGNEQFF.